This T cell receptor beta chain was recovered during a study of T-cell reconstitution after alpha-beta-depleted transplantation in children. Unique molecular identifiers tagged the TCRbeta library. MiXCR was run by TCRdb on the PCR reads, yielding one entry per CDR3 protein. Here the sample spans almost 500,000 distinct CDR3 sequences, roughly a tenth being singletons. V was cut by 1 base and J by 5 bases, with 14 bases left in between. The germline V gene encodes CDR1 SGHTA and CDR2 FQGNSA. CDR3 size: 15 residues. The study, taken as a whole, reports: About two months after transplant, alpha-beta T cells reportedly came from several hundred expanded graft clones. The main origin of T-cell counts and diversity one year after transplant was newly produced T cells. It was surviving recipient T cells and thymic progenitors that gave some patients high TCRbeta diversity at day 60.

A note on this clonotype: What it binds is unknown.

This chain uses TRBV7-2 with TRBJ2-5; D unresolved. The source is a child aged 2 to 9 with inherited bone marrow failure, due to receive a stem cell transplant. The sequenced sample was PBMCs, obtained before TCRalphabeta/CD19-depleted stem cell transplant. The CDR3 loop is CASSLGFWDGETQYF. In nucleotides, the CDR3 is TGTGCCAGCAGCTTAGGATTTTGGGATGGGGAGACCCAGTACTTC.